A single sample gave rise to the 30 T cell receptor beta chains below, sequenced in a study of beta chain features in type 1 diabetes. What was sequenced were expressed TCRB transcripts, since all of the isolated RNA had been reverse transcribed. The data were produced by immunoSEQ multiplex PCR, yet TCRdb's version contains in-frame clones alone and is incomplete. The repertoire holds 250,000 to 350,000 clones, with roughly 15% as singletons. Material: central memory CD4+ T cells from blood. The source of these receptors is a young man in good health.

The CDR3 DNA sequence: TGCGCCAGCAGACGATTGGGGTTGGCGAGGGATAATTCACCCCTCCACTTT. Translated: CASRRLGLARDNSPLHF. J is TRBJ1-6 and V is TRBV5-1; D not resolved. Germline V CDR1 and CDR2: SGHRS, YFSETQ. This CDR3 contains 17 residues. V was cut by 5 bases and J by 5 bases, with 20 bases left in between.

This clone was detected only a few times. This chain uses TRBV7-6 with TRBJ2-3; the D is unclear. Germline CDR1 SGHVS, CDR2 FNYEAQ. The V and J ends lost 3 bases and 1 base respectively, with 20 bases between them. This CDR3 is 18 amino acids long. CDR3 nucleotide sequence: TGTGCCAGCAGCTTTCTCGTTTCGATCGGGCGCGGCACAGATACGCAGTATTTT. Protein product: CASSFLVSIGRGTDTQYF.

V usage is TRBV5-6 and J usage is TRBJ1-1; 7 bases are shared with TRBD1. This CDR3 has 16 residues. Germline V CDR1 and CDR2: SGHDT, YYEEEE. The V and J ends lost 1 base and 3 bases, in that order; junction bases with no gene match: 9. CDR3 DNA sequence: TGTGCCAGCAGCTTGCCAGGGGGGGTTTTGGACACTGAAGCTTTCTTT. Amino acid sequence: CASSLPGGVLDTEAFF.

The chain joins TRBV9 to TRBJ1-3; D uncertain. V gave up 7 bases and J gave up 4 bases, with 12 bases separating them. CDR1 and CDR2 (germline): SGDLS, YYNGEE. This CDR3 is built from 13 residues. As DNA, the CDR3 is TGTGCCAGCGCACCGGGGTCGGGAAACACCATATATTTT. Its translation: CASAPGSGNTIYF.

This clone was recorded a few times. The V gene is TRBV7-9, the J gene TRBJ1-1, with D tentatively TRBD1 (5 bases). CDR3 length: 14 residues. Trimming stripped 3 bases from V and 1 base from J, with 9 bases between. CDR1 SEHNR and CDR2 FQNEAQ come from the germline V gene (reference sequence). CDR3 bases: TGTGCCAGCAGCTTGGACACCCAGAACACTGAAGCTTTCTTT. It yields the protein CASSLDTQNTEAFF.

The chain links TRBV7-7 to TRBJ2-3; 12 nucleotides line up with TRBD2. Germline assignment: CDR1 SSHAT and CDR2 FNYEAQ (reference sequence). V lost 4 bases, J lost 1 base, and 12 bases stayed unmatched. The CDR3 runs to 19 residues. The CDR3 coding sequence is TGTGCCAGCAGCTCGTATCGACTAGCGGGGGCCCGGCGCACAGATACGCAGTATTTT. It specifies CASSSYRLAGARRTDTQYF.

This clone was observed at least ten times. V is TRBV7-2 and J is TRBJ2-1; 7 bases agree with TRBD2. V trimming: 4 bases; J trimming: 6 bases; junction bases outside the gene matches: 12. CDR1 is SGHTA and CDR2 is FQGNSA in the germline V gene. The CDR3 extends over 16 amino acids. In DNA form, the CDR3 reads TGTGCCAGCAGCTCGTCACCGAGACTAGCTGGCAATGAGCAGTTCTTC. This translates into CASSSSPRLAGNEQFF.

The CDR3 region is CASSSTGGNTEAFF. For the CDR3, the DNA is TGTGCCAGCAGCTCGACAGGGGGGAACACTGAAGCTTTCTTT. The chain joins TRBV5-4 to TRBJ1-1; 9 nucleotides match TRBD1. V lost 3 bases, J lost 1 base, and 1 base stayed unmatched. Per germline, CDR1 SGHNT and CDR2 YYREEE (reference sequence). This CDR3 is built from 14 residues.

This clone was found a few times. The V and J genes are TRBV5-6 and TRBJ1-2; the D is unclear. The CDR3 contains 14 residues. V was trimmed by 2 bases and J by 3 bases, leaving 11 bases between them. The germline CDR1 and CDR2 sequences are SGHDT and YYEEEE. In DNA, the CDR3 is TGTGCCAGCAGCTTCGAAGGAAACGACTATGGCTACACCTTC. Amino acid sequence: CASSFEGNDYGYTF.

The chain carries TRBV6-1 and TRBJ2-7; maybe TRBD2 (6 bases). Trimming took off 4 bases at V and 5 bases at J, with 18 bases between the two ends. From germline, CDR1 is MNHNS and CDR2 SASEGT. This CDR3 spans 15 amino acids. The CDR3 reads CASSGRRGWADEQYF. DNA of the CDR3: TGTGCCAGCAGTGGCAGGCGGGGATGGGCGGACGAGCAGTACTTC.

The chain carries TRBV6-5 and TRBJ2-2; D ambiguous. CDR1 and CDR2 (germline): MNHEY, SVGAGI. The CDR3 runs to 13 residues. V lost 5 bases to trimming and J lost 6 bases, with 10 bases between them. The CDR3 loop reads CASSPDRPGELFF. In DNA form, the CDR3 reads TGTGCCAGCAGTCCCGATCGGCCCGGGGAGCTGTTTTTT.

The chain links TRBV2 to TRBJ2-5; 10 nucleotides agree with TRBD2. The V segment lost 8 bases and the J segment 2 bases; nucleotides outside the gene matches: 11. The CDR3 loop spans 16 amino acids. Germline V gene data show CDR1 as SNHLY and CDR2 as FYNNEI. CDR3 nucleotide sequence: TGTGCCAGCCGACCTAATAGCGGGGGGAAACAAGAGACCCAGTACTTC. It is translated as CASRPNSGGKQETQYF.

CDR3 residues: CASSPRVRSQNEKLFF. The CDR3 coding sequence is TGTGCCAGCAGCCCCAGGGTTAGGAGTCAGAATGAAAAACTGTTTTTT. This sequence joins TRBV7-9 and TRBJ1-4; D possibly corresponds to TRBD1 (5 bases). Trimming left V 5 bases short and J 5 bases short, with 18 bases between. The CDR3 runs to 16 residues. Germline V CDR1 and CDR2: SEHNR, FQNEAQ (reference sequence).

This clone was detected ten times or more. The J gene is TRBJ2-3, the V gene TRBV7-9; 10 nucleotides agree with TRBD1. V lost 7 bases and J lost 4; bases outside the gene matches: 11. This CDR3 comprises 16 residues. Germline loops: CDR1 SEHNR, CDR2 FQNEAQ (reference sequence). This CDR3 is CASIFTGTGVSDTQYF. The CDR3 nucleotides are TGTGCCAGCATCTTCACCGGGACAGGGGTCTCAGATACGCAGTATTTT.

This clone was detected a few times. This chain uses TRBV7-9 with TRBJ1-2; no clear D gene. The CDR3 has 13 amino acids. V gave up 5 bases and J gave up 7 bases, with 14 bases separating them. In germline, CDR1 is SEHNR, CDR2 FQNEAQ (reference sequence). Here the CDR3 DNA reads TGTGCCAGCAGCCATTCAAACACGGCTGGCTACACCTTC. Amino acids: CASSHSNTAGYTF.

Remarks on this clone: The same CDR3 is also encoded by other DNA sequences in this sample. The chain's CDR3 is CASSLAASTDTQYF. The CDR3, as DNA: TGTGCCAGCAGCTTAGCGGCTAGCACAGATACGCAGTATTTT. J is TRBJ2-3 and V is TRBV11-3; unclear D gene. The V and J ends lost 1 base and 0 bases respectively, with 5 bases between them. This CDR3 region has 14 residues. The germline V gene encodes CDR1 SGHNT and CDR2 YENEEA.

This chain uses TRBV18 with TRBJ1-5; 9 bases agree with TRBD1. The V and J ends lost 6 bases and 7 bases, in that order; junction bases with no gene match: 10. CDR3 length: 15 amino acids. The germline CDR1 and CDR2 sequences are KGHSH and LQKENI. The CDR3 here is CASSPGTGNGQPQHF. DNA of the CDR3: TGTGCCAGCTCTCCGGGGACAGGGAATGGCCAGCCCCAGCATTTT.

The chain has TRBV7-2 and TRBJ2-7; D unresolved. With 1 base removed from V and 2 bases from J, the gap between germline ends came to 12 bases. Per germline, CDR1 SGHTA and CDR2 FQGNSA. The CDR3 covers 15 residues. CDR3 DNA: TGTGCCAGCAGCTTAGTTCTACAGAAGACCTACGAGCAGTACTTC. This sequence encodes CASSLVLQKTYEQYF.

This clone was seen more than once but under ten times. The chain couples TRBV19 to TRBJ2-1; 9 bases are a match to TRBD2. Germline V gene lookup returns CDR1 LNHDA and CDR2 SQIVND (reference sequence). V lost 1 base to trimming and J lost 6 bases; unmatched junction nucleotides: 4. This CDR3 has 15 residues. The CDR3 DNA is TGTGCCAGTAGTATAGTGGCTAGCGGGACCAATGAGCAGTTCTTC. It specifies CASSIVASGTNEQFF. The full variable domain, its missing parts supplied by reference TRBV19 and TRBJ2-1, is DGGITQSPKYLFRKEGQNVTLSCEQNLNHDAMYWYRQDPGQGLRLIYYSQIVNDFQKGDIAEGYSVSREKKESFPLTVTSAQKNPTAFYLCASSIVASGTNEQFFGPGTRLTVL.

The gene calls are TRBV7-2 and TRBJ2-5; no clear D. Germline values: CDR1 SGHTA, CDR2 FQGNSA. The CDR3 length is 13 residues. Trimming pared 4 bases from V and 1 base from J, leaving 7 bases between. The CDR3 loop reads CASSYRAQETQYF. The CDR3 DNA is TGTGCCAGCAGCTATAGGGCCCAAGAGACCCAGTACTTC.

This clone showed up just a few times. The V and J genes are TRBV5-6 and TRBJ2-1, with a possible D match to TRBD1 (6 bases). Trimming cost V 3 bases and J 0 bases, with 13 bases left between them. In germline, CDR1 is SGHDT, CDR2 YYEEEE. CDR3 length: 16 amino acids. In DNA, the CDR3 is TGTGCCAGCAGCTCAATACAGGGATCCTCCTACAATGAGCAGTTCTTC. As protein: CASSSIQGSSYNEQFF.

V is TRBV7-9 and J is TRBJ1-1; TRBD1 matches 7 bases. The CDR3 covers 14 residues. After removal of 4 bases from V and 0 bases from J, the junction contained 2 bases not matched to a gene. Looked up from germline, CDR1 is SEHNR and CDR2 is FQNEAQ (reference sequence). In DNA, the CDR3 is TGTGCCAGCAGCTGGGGACAGTTGAACACTGAAGCTTTCTTT. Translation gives CASSWGQLNTEAFF.

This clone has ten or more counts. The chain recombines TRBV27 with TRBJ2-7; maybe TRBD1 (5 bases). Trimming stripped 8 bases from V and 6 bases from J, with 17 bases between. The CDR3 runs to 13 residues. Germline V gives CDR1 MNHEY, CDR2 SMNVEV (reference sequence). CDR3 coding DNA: TGTGCCAGCTCACAGGAGTATCTCCTCGAGCAGTACGTC. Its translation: CASSQEYLLEQYV.

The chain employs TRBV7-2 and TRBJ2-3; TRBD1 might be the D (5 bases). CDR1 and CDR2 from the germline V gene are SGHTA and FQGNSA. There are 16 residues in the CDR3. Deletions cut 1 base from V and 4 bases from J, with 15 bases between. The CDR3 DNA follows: TGTGCCAGCAGCTTAGTGGGGCTAGGAACAGCAGATACGCAGTATTTT. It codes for CASSLVGLGTADTQYF. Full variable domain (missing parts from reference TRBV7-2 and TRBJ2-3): GAGVSQSPSNKVTEKGKDVELRCDPISGHTALYWYRQSLGQGLEFLIYFQGNSAPDKSGLPSDRFSAERTGGSVSTLTIQRTQQEDSAVYLCASSLVGLGTADTQYFGPGTRLTVL.

The CDR3 loop is CASSTPRGAPRRGTSGREQFF. The CDR3 DNA reads TGTGCCAGCAGCACTCCAAGAGGGGCCCCCCGTCGTGGGACTAGCGGGAGGGAGCAGTTCTTC. The rearrangement links TRBV21-1 to TRBJ2-1; the D call TRBD2 from the table was never checked on the DNA. TRBV21-1 is labeled a pseudogene. This CDR3 spans 21 amino acids.

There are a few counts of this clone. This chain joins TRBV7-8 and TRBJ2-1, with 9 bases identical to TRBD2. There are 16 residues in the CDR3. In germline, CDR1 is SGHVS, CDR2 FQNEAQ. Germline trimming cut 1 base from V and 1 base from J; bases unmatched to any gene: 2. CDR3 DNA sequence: TGTGCCAGCAGCTTAGAGAGCGGGGGGTCCTACAATGAGCAGTTCTTC. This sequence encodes CASSLESGGSYNEQFF. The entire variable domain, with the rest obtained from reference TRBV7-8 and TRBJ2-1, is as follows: GAGVSQSPRYKVAKRGQDVALRCDPISGHVSLFWYQQALGQGPEFLTYFQNEAQLDKSGLPSDRFFAERPEGSVSTLKIQRTQQEDSAVYLCASSLESGGSYNEQFFGPGTRLTVL.

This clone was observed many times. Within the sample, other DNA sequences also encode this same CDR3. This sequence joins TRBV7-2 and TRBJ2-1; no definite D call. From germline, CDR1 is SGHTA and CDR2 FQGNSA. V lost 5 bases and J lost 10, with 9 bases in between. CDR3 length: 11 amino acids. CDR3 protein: CASSPEGEQFF. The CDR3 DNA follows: TGTGCCAGCAGCCCCGAAGGGGAGCAGTTCTTC.

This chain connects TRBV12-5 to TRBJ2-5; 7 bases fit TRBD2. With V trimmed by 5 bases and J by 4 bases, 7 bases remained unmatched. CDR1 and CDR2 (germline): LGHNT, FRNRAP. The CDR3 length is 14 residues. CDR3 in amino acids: CASGLGLVGETQYF. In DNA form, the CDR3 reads TGTGCTAGTGGTCTCGGACTAGTTGGAGAGACCCAGTACTTC.

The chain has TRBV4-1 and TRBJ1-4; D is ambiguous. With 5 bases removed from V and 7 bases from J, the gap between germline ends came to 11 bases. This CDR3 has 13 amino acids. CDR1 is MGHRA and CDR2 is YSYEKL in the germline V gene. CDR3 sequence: CASSRRGSEKLFF. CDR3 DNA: TGCGCCAGCAGCAGGCGAGGAAGTGAAAAACTGTTTTTT.

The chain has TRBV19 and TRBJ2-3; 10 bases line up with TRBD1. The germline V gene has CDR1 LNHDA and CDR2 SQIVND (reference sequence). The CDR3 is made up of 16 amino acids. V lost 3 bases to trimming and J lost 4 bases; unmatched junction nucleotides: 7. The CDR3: CASSIWDRGSPDTQYF. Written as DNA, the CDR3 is TGTGCCAGTAGTATTTGGGACAGGGGATCCCCAGATACGCAGTATTTT.